This T cell receptor (beta chain) was sequenced in a study of blood T cell repertoires in COVID-19 (TCRdb year 2020). Background for the entire study: The collaborator samples originated in the United States, Italy and Spain and spanned the acute and convalescent phases of COVID-19. The repertoires were released in a freely available public database meant as a resource for research on the immune response to SARS-CoV-2. Samples were obtained from the ongoing ImmuneRACE study (first 160 participants) and from about 1,300 subjects provided by 6 global collaborators. Where HLA class I and class II types were available, the types were taken from metadata supplied by the sample provider, not from assay-based typing. The prospective study material was composed of cDNA or gDNA derived from T cells, B-cell-depleted T cells, or PBMCs. A de-identified subject ID, COVID-19 status, age in years and sex were almost always included in the sample metadata. Subjects who had been exposed to COVID-19, were actively infected with it, or had recovered from it provided the deeply sampled blood TCRbeta repertoires that made up the dataset. General findings and caveats noted by the study authors: Clinical and demographic metadata were provided uncurated, with the amount varying by source and participant.

A second Seattle source provided samples from volunteer blood donors who had recovered from COVID-19. The collaborating institutions used their own protocols to collect whole blood in K2EDTA tubes. Collaborator samples were shipped for TCRbeta analysis as frozen whole blood, isolated PBMCs, or DNA extracted from either sample type. Concerning this clone: The specificity of this receptor is unknown. No quality values exist for individual bases; no much larger clone is one base distant.

TCRbeta CDR3 regions were amplified from genomic DNA using the immunoSEQ Assay, a bias-controlled multiplex PCR. The authors processed their data as follows. The number of nucleated cells in each sample was estimated by amplification of reference gene primers within the assay. To quantify the absolute abundance of each unique TCRbeta CDR3 rearrangement, sequence reads were collapsed and filtered. For each sample, productive Simpson clonality was calculated as the square root of Simpson's diversity index across productive rearrangements. As stored in TCRdb, this immuneACCESS dataset retains in-frame rearrangements with V and J assigned. A fraction of the clones does not appear; measured against another copy, unresolved V genes explain less than half of the discrepancy, and the remainder lacks a known reason. That table supplies the V and J calls and clone size; D and trimming were determined from the DNA. The sample contains 150,000 to 200,000 clones, less than 80% of them found a single time. Together, the top ten hold roughly 14% of the sample.

Measured from the cysteine to the phenylalanine, the CDR3 is 14 residues long. Just CDR3 DNA is preserved here, 42 bases in frame from base 1. According to the germline V gene, CDR1 reads MNHEY and CDR2 reads SVGAGI. Trimming takes 7 bases from V and 3 bases from J, and the germline ends sit 13 bases apart. Sequencing input: peripheral blood. Recombination linked TRBV6-5 to TRBJ1-3; TRBD1 is possibly the D segment (5 matching bases). This clonotype was sampled from a man aged 50 to 60 who had recovered from COVID-19. The DNA is as follows: TGTGCCAGCACACCCGGGGGACGTGGAAACACCATATATTTT. It translates as CASTPGGRGNTIYF.